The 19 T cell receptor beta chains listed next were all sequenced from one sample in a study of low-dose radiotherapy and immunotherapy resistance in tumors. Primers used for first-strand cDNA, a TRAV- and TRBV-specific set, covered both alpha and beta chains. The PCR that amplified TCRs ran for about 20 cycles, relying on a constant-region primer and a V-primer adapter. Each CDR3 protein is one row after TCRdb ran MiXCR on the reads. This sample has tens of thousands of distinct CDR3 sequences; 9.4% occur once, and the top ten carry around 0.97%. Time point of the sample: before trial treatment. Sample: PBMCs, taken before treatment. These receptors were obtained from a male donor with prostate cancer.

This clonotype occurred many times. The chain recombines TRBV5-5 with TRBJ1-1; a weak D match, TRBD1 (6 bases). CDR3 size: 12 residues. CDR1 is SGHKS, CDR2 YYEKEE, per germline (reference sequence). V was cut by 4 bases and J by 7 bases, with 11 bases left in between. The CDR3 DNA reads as TGTGCCAGCAGCGTAGACAGGATTGAAGCTTTCTTT. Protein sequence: CASSVDRIEAFF.

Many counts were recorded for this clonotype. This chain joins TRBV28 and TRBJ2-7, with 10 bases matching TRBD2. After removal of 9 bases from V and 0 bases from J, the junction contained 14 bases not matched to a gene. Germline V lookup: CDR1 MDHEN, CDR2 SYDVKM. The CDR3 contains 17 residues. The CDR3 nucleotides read TGTGCCAGTTTACCGGGACTAGCGTCGTCGAGCTCCTACGAGCAGTACTTC. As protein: CASLPGLASSSSYEQYF.

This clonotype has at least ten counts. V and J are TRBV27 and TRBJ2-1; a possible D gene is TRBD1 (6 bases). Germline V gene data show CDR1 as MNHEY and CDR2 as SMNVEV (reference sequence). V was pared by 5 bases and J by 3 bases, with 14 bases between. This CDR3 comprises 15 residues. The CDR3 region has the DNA TGTGCCAGCAGTAGACCCGGGACAAGCTACAATGAGCAGTTCTTC. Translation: CASSRPGTSYNEQFF.

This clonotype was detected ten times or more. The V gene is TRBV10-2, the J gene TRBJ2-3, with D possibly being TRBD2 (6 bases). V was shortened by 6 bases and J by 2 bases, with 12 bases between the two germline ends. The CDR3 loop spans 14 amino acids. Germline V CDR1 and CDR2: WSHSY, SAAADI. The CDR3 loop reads CASRLSGYTDTQYF. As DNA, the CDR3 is TGCGCCAGCAGGCTTAGCGGATACACAGATACGCAGTATTTT.

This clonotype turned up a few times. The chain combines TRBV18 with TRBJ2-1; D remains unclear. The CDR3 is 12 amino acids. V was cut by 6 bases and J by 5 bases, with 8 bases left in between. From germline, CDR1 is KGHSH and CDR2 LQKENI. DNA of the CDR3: TGTGCCAGCTCCCCGTTGGACAATGAGCAGTTCTTC. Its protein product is CASSPLDNEQFF.

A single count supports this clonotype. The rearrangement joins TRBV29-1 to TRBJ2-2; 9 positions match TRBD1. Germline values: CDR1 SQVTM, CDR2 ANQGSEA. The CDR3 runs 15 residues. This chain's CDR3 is CATTGGFANTGELFF. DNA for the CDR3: TGCGCAACCACAGGGGGCTTCGCGAACACCGGGGAGCTGTTTTTT.

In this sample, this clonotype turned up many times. The CDR3 is CASSLMTGDSPLHF. The CDR3 DNA sequence: TGTGCCAGCAGCCTGATGACAGGGGACTCACCCCTCCACTTT. V is TRBV7-2 and J is TRBJ1-6, with 8 bases identical to TRBD1. The CDR3 is made up of 14 amino acids. Germline CDR1 SGHTA, CDR2 FQGNSA. The V and J ends lost 5 bases and 10 bases, in that order; junction bases with no gene match: 7. The variable domain in full, completed from reference TRBV7-2 and TRBJ1-6, reads GAGVSQSPSNKVTEKGKDVELRCDPISGHTALYWYRQSLGQGLEFLIYFQGNSAPDKSGLPSDRFSAERTGGSVSTLTIQRTQQEDSAVYLCASSLMTGDSPLHFGNGTRLTVT.

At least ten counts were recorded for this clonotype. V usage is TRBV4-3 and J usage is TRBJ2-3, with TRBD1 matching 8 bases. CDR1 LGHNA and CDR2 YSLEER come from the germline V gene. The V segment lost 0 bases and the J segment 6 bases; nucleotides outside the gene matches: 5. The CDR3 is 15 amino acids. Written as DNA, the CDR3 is TGCGCCAGCAGCCAAGATCAGACAGGGGTGGATACGCAGTATTTT. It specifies CASSQDQTGVDTQYF.

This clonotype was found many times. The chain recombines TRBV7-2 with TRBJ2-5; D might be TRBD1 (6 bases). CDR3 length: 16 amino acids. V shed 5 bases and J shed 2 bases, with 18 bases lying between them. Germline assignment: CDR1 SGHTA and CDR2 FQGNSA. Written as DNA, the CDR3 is TGTGCCAGCAGCCTCAGAGGACAGAGGGGACAAGAGACCCAGTACTTC. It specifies CASSLRGQRGQETQYF.

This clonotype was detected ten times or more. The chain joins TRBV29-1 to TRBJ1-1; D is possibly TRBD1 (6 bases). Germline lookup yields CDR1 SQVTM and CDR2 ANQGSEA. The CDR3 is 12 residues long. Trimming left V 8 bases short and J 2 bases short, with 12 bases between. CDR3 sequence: CSSQTGNTEAFF. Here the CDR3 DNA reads TGCAGCTCCCAGACAGGAAACACTGAAGCTTTCTTT.

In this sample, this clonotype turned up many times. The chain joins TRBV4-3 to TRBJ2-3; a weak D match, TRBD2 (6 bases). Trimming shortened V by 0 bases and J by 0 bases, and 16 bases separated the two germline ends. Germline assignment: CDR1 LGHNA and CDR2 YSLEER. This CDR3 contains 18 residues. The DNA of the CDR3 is TGCGCCAGCAGCCAAGATTATCGGGCGAGCGGGAGCACAGATACGCAGTATTTT. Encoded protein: CASSQDYRASGSTDTQYF.

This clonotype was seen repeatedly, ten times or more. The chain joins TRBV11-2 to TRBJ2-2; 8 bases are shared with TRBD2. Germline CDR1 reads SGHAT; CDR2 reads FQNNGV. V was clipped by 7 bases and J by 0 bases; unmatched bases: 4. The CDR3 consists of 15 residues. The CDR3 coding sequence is TGTGCCAGCACCCTTAGCGGGACGAACACCGGGGAGCTGTTTTTT. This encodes CASTLSGTNTGELFF.

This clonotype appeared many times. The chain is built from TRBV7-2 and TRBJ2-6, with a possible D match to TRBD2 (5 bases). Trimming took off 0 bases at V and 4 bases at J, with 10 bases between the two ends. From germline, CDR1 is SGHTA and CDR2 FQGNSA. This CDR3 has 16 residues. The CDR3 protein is CASSLAGDPGANVLTF. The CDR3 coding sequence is TGTGCCAGCAGCTTAGCGGGAGACCCCGGGGCCAACGTCCTGACTTTC.

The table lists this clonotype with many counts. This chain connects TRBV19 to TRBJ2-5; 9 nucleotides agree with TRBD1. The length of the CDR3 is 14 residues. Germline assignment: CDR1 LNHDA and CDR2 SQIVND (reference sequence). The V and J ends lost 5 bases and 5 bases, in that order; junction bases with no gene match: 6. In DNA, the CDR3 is TGTGCCAGTAGTCTTCGACAGGGGGTTGAGACCCAGTACTTC. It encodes CASSLRQGVETQYF.

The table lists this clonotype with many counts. Written as DNA, the CDR3 is TGTGCCAGCCTTTTTGACAGAAACAATGAGCAGTTCTTC. It specifies CASLFDRNNEQFF. The chain combines TRBV2 with TRBJ2-1, with a possible D match to TRBD1 (5 bases). Looked up from germline, CDR1 is SNHLY and CDR2 is FYNNEI. Trimming pared 8 bases from V and 5 bases from J, leaving 13 bases between. This CDR3 has 13 residues.

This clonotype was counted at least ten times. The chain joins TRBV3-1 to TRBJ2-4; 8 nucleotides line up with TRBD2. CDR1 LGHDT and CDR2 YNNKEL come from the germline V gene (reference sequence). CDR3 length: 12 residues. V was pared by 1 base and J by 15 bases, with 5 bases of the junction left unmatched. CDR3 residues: CASSQAREEVYF. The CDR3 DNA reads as TGTGCCAGCAGCCAAGCGCGGGAGGAGGTGTACTTC.

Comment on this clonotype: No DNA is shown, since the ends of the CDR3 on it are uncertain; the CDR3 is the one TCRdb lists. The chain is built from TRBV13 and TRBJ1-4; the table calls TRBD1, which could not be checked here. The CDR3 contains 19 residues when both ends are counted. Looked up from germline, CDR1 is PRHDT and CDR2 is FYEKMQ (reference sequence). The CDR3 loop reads CASSFGTGLEKLFFFFFFF.

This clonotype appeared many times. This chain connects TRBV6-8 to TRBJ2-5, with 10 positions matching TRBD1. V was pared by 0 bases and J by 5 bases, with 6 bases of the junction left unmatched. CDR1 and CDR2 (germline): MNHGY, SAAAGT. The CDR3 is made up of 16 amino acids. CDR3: CASSYSGTGVGETQYF. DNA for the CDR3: TGTGCCAGCAGTTACTCAGGGACAGGGGTTGGGGAGACCCAGTACTTC.

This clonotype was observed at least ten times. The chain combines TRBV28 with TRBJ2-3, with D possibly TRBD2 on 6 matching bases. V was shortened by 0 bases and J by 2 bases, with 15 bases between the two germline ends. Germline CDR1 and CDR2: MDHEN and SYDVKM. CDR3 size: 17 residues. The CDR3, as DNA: TGTGCCAGCAGTTTATGGGGGGAGGTGACGACCACAGATACGCAGTATTTT. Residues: CASSLWGEVTTTDTQYF.